Listed below are T cell receptor beta chains from one sample, sequenced in a study of somatic mutations in cytotoxic T cells in rheumatoid arthritis. Profiled with immunoSEQ multiplex PCR; TCRdb holds only in-frame clones, not every one. The data hold just over 1,400 clones, with 60% to 85% observed a single time. Sequencing was done on a sample of CD8+ T cells sorted from blood. The receptors were gathered from an adult with rheumatoid arthritis. Both conserved end residues are part of each CDR3. D genes are given only for firm matches. Size values are once, few and many counts, or a class for expanded clones, and some rows have none.

size	D	V	J	DNA	CDR3
NA	NA	TRBV15	TRBJ2-1	TGTGCCACCACCGGACCTCAAGGGGAGCAGTTCTTC	CATTGPQGEQFF
NA	TRBD1	TRBV7-9	TRBJ2-3	TGTGCCAGCAGCCTGACAGGGTTTAGCACAGATACGCAGTATTTT	CASSLTGFSTDTQYF
once	NA	TRBV19	TRBJ2-2	TGTGCCAGTAGTATGGGCAGCCATCTAACCGGGGAGCTGTTTTTT	CASSMGSHLTGELFF
NA	TRBD1	TRBV12-5	TRBJ2-3	TGTGCTAGTGGTCTGGGACAGGGTGAAGGCACAGATACGCAGTATTTT	CASGLGQGEGTDTQYF
NA	NA	TRBV6-5	TRBJ2-5	TGTGCCATCAGTGCCTCGGGGGAGAACCAAGAGACCCAGTACTTC	CAISASGENQETQYF
NA	NA	TRBV4-3	TRBJ1-5	TGCGCCAGCAGCAGGGGGTATGGCAATCAGCCCCAGCATTTT	CASSRGYGNQPQHF
NA	NA	TRBV14	TRBJ2-1	TGTGCCAGCAGCTGGGACTTGGGAGACAATGAGCAGTTCTTC	CASSWDLGDNEQFF
NA	TRBD1	TRBV13	TRBJ2-1	TGTGCCAGCAGCTTAGTTCCGGGACAGGGGTATGAGCAGTTCTTC	CASSLVPGQGYEQFF
NA	NA	TRBV10-2	TRBJ1-1	TGCGCCAGCAGTGGGGGGGGCGCCGGGGACACTGAAGCTTTCTTT	CASSGGGAGDTEAFF
NA	NA	TRBV6-1	TRBJ1-2	TGTGCCAGCAGGGACGGCTATGGCTACACCTTC	CASRDGYGYTF
NA	NA	TRBV7-9	TRBJ2-7	TGTGCCAGCAGCTTAGAGGAGCGACCCTACGAGCAGTACTTC	CASSLEERPYEQYF
NA	NA	TRBV11-2	TRBJ2-2	TGTGCCAGCAGCTTAGGGCAGGGGAACACCGGGGAGCTGTTTTTT	CASSLGQGNTGELFF
NA	NA	TRBV7-9	TRBJ2-5	TGTGCCAGCAGCTCCACTGAAGAGACCCAGTACTTC	CASSSTEETQYF
NA	NA	TRBV6-5	TRBJ1-4	TGTGCCAGCAGTTACTCGAGCACAGCTAATGAAAAACTGTTTTTT	CASSYSSTANEKLFF
NA	TRBD2	TRBV7-2	TRBJ2-3	TGTGCCAGCAGCTTAATGATAGCGGGTGATACGCAGTATTTT	CASSLMIAGDTQYF
NA	TRBD2	TRBV7-3	TRBJ2-1	TGTGCCAGCAGCTTAACGGGACTAGGGGGTGAGCAGTTCTTC	CASSLTGLGGEQFF
NA	NA	TRBV13	TRBJ2-3	TGTGCCAGCAGCTTGGGGCGGGGAGATACGCAGTATTTT	CASSLGRGDTQYF
once	NA	TRBV19	TRBJ1-4	TGTGCCAGTAGTATGGGGCGGAATAATGAAAAACTGTTTTTT	CASSMGRNNEKLFF
NA	TRBD2	TRBV7-9	TRBJ2-1	TGTGCCAGCAGCTCCTTAGGGACTAGCGGGAGGGTTGAGCAGTTCTTC	CASSSLGTSGRVEQFF
NA	NA	TRBV7-8	TRBJ1-1	TGTGCCAGCAGCTTAGAAAGAGGGGTGCCTGAAGCTTTCTTT	CASSLERGVPEAFF
once	TRBD1	TRBV11-3	TRBJ2-7	TGTGCCAGCAGCTTATTTGGTGGGACAGATTCCTACGAGCAGTACTTC	CASSLFGGTDSYEQYF
NA	TRBD1	TRBV7-3	TRBJ1-2	TGTGCCAGCAGCCAAAGCGACAGGGGAGGCTACACCTTC	CASSQSDRGGYTF
NA	NA	TRBV7-9	TRBJ2-1	TGTGCCAGCAGCCCCTTCCTGAATGAGCAGTTCTTC	CASSPFLNEQFF
few	NA	TRBV11-2	TRBJ2-7	TGTGCCAGCAGCTTAGCTAGGGGAGGCTACGAGCAGTACTTC	CASSLARGGYEQYF
few	TRBD1	TRBV10-2	TRBJ1-5	TGCGCCAGCAGTGAGTCGGGGTGGACAGGGAACCAGCCCCAGCATTTT	CASSESGWTGNQPQHF
NA	NA	TRBV15	TRBJ2-1	TGTGCCACCAGCAGAGAGGGGGGCTCATACAATGAGCAGTTCTTC	CATSREGGSYNEQFF
NA	NA	TRBV7-9	TRBJ2-3	TGTGCCAGCAGCGGGACCCATAGCACAGATACGCAGTATTTT	CASSGTHSTDTQYF
NA	TRBD1	TRBV7-9	TRBJ1-2	TGTGCCAGCAGCTTAGCCGGGACAGATCTTTATGGCTACACCTTC	CASSLAGTDLYGYTF
NA	TRBD1	TRBV9	TRBJ1-6	TGTGCCAGCAGCCCGGGACAGGGGGCCAGTTGGGGTTCACCCCTCCACTTT	CASSPGQGASWGSPLHF
NA	NA	TRBV18	TRBJ2-5	TGTGCCAGCTCACCTGGACAAGGGAGAGAGACCCAGTACTTC	CASSPGQGRETQYF
NA	NA	TRBV30	TRBJ2-3	TGTGCCTGGATGGGTCAGAACACAGATACGCAGTATTTT	CAWMGQNTDTQYF
NA	NA	TRBV2	TRBJ2-3	TGTGCCAGCACGTGGGAAGATACGCAGTATTTT	CASTWEDTQYF
NA	NA	TRBV7-9	TRBJ1-2	TGTGCCAGCAGCTGGGACGTCAACTATGGCTACACCTTC	CASSWDVNYGYTF
NA	NA	TRBV27	TRBJ2-7	TGTGCCAGCATGGGGGGCGCGTCCTACGAGCAGTACTTC	CASMGGASYEQYF
NA	NA	TRBV27	TRBJ1-6	TGTGCCAGCAGCCCCCTACGGGCAAATTCACCCCTCCACTTT	CASSPLRANSPLHF
NA	TRBD2	TRBV19	TRBJ2-1	TGTGCCAGTAGTATAGTCGCCCGGGTAGCGGGGCCCTACAATGAGCAGTTCTTC	CASSIVARVAGPYNEQFF
few	NA	TRBV2	TRBJ2-4	TGTGCCAGCAGCGAAGAGGAAACAGGAGGGAGCATTCAGTACTTC	CASSEEETGGSIQYF
NA	TRBD2	TRBV7-2	TRBJ2-7	TGTGCCAGCAGCTCGTTTAATAGCGGGAGCCTATTTGACGAGCAGTACTTC	CASSSFNSGSLFDEQYF
large	TRBD1	TRBV9	TRBJ1-2	TGTGCCAGCAGCGTAGCCCCCGCGTCGGGACAGGCCATATCGTATGGCTACACCTTC	CASSVAPASGQAISYGYTF